This is a list of T cell receptor beta chains from one sample in a study of response to subunit inactivated influenza vaccine. TCRdb itself ran the RT-PCR reads through MiXCR, one entry per CDR3 protein. The sample consists of about 570,000 distinct CDR3 sequences, approximately 10% of them appearing once. The data also belong to a second study, concerning T cells expressing NK-cell markers.

The sequencing here drew on PBMCs from blood, taken on the day of vaccination. Receptors originate from a man aged 45-65 years who received an inactivated influenza vaccine. Both conserved end residues are part of each CDR3. Each record gives: clone size, V gene, CDR3 length, J gene, D gene, CDR3 protein, CDR3 DNA. A D gene is named only where the DNA matches it firmly. Size is stated for part of the rows, as once, few or many counts, or as a class when the clone is expanded.

clone size: .
V gene: TRBV11-2
CDR3 length: 15
J gene: TRBJ2-5
D gene: TRBD1
CDR3 protein: CASSSGQGQGETQYF
CDR3 DNA: TGTGCCAGCAGCTCGGGACAGGGTCAAGGAGAGACCCAGTACTTC

clone size: .
V gene: TRBV18
CDR3 length: 17
J gene: TRBJ2-7
D gene: TRBD1
CDR3 protein: CASSPNSVGQASYEQYF
CDR3 DNA: TGTGCCAGCTCACCAAATTCCGTGGGACAGGCGTCCTACGAGCAGTACTTC

clone size: few
V gene: TRBV12-3/TRBV12-4
CDR3 length: 15
J gene: TRBJ2-5
D gene: TRBD1
CDR3 protein: CASSLGQGRWETQYF
CDR3 DNA: TGTGCCAGCAGTTTAGGACAGGGGCGGTGGGAGACCCAGTACTTC

clone size: few
V gene: TRBV11-2
CDR3 length: 18
J gene: TRBJ2-4
D gene: TRBD2
CDR3 protein: CASSLTGTSGITKNIQYF
CDR3 DNA: TGTGCCAGCAGCTTAACCGGGACTAGCGGGATTACCAAAAACATTCAGTACTTC

clone size: few
V gene: TRBV9
CDR3 length: 15
J gene: TRBJ2-1
D gene: TRBD2
CDR3 protein: CASSVDGTTVNEQFF
CDR3 DNA: TGTGCCAGCAGCGTAGACGGGACTACGGTCAATGAGCAGTTCTTC

clone size: few
V gene: TRBV7-2
CDR3 length: 15
J gene: TRBJ2-1
D gene: .
CDR3 protein: CASSLSGDGFNEQFF
CDR3 DNA: TGTGCCAGCAGCTTGTCGGGAGATGGATTTAATGAGCAGTTCTTC

clone size: .
V gene: TRBV5-6
CDR3 length: 12
J gene: TRBJ1-1
D gene: TRBD1
CDR3 protein: CASSPPTGGAFF
CDR3 DNA: TGTGCCAGCAGCCCCCCAACAGGGGGAGCTTTCTTT

clone size: .
V gene: TRBV3-1
CDR3 length: 18
J gene: TRBJ2-5
D gene: TRBD2
CDR3 protein: CASSQGIAGAQAQETQYF
CDR3 DNA: TGTGCCAGCAGCCAAGGGATAGCGGGGGCCCAAGCCCAAGAGACCCAGTACTTC

clone size: .
V gene: TRBV27
CDR3 length: 15
J gene: TRBJ1-2
D gene: .
CDR3 protein: CASKISIYDAGGYTF
CDR3 DNA: TGTGCCAGCAAGATTTCGATCTATGATGCCGGCGGCTACACCTTC

clone size: .
V gene: TRBV12-3/TRBV12-4
CDR3 length: 12
J gene: TRBJ2-7
D gene: .
CDR3 protein: CASSLSSHEQYF
CDR3 DNA: TGTGCCAGCAGTTTATCTAGCCACGAGCAGTACTTC

clone size: many
V gene: TRBV12-3/TRBV12-4
CDR3 length: 20
J gene: TRBJ2-1
D gene: TRBD2
CDR3 protein: CASSFISGGARSLAYNEQFF
CDR3 DNA: TGTGCCAGCAGTTTTATTAGCGGGGGGGCAAGGTCCCTCGCCTACAATGAGCAGTTCTTC

clone size: few
V gene: TRBV20-1
CDR3 length: 16
J gene: TRBJ2-1
D gene: TRBD2
CDR3 protein: CSALGLERQLGNEQFF
CDR3 DNA: TGCAGTGCTTTGGGACTAGAACGCCAGTTGGGCAATGAGCAGTTCTTC

clone size: .
V gene: TRBV12-3/TRBV12-4
CDR3 length: 13
J gene: TRBJ1-4
D gene: .
CDR3 protein: CASSRARGAKLFF
CDR3 DNA: TGTGCCAGCAGTCGGGCCCGGGGGGCAAAACTGTTTTTT

clone size: .
V gene: TRBV20-1
CDR3 length: 15
J gene: TRBJ1-6
D gene: TRBD1
CDR3 protein: CSAERTGGGNSPLHF
CDR3 DNA: TGCAGTGCTGAGAGGACAGGGGGGGGTAATTCACCCCTCCACTTT

clone size: .
V gene: TRBV15
CDR3 length: 14
J gene: TRBJ2-1
D gene: .
CDR3 protein: CATSRDQLADEQFF
CDR3 DNA: TGTGCCACCAGCAGAGACCAACTAGCCGATGAGCAGTTCTTC

clone size: few
V gene: TRBV20-1
CDR3 length: 14
J gene: TRBJ2-3
D gene: .
CDR3 protein: CSARPWTATDTQYF
CDR3 DNA: TGCAGTGCTAGGCCCTGGACAGCCACAGATACGCAGTATTTT

clone size: .
V gene: TRBV28
CDR3 length: 14
J gene: TRBJ1-1
D gene: TRBD1
CDR3 protein: CASRTGGANTEAFF
CDR3 DNA: TGTGCCAGCAGGACAGGGGGCGCGAACACTGAAGCTTTCTTT

clone size: few
V gene: TRBV6-5
CDR3 length: 15
J gene: TRBJ2-1
D gene: TRBD2
CDR3 protein: CASSYSLAEYNEQFF
CDR3 DNA: TGTGCCAGCAGTTACTCACTAGCGGAGTACAATGAGCAGTTCTTC

clone size: few
V gene: TRBV4-3
CDR3 length: 16
J gene: TRBJ2-2
D gene: TRBD2
CDR3 protein: CASSGLAGGRTGELFF
CDR3 DNA: TGCGCCAGCAGCGGACTAGCGGGAGGGCGGACCGGGGAGCTGTTTTTT

clone size: .
V gene: TRBV6-1
CDR3 length: 16
J gene: TRBJ2-5
D gene: TRBD1
CDR3 protein: CASRPRQGNLQETQYF
CDR3 DNA: TGTGCCAGCAGACCTCGACAGGGAAATTTACAGGAGACCCAGTACTTC

clone size: .
V gene: TRBV28
CDR3 length: 17
J gene: TRBJ2-2
D gene: TRBD2
CDR3 protein: CASFFRLAEPNTGELFF
CDR3 DNA: TGTGCCAGCTTCTTCCGGCTAGCGGAGCCGAACACAGGGGAGCTGTTTTTT

clone size: many
V gene: TRBV4-3
CDR3 length: 16
J gene: TRBJ2-7
D gene: TRBD2
CDR3 protein: CASSQDTGTSTYEQYF
CDR3 DNA: TGCGCCAGCAGCCAGGATACCGGGACTAGCACATACGAGCAGTACTTC

clone size: few
V gene: TRBV7-9
CDR3 length: 14
J gene: TRBJ1-1
D gene: TRBD1
CDR3 protein: CASSRQGADTEAFF
CDR3 DNA: TGTGCCAGCAGCAGACAGGGCGCGGACACTGAAGCTTTCTTT

clone size: .
V gene: TRBV10-3
CDR3 length: 14
J gene: TRBJ1-4
D gene: TRBD1
CDR3 protein: CAIRGQGGNEKLFF
CDR3 DNA: TGTGCCATCAGGGGACAGGGAGGGAATGAAAAACTGTTTTTT

clone size: many
V gene: TRBV12-3/TRBV12-4
CDR3 length: 14
J gene: TRBJ2-3
D gene: .
CDR3 protein: CASRVSISTDTQYF
CDR3 DNA: TGTGCCAGCAGAGTTAGTATCTCCACAGATACGCAGTATTTT

clone size: few
V gene: TRBV7-2
CDR3 length: 16
J gene: TRBJ1-1
D gene: .
CDR3 protein: CASSPLLLRKDTEAFF
CDR3 DNA: TGTGCCAGCAGCCCGCTCCTCCTGAGGAAGGACACTGAAGCTTTCTTT

clone size: .
V gene: TRBV19
CDR3 length: 17
J gene: TRBJ2-1
D gene: .
CDR3 protein: CASSRGSYRDYYNEQFF
CDR3 DNA: TGTGCCAGTAGCCGAGGGAGTTACAGGGATTATTACAATGAGCAGTTCTTC

clone size: .
V gene: TRBV6-1
CDR3 length: 14
J gene: TRBJ2-1
D gene: TRBD2
CDR3 protein: CASSPGLENNEQFF
CDR3 DNA: TGTGCCAGCAGTCCGGGACTAGAGAACAATGAGCAGTTCTTC

clone size: few
V gene: TRBV4-1
CDR3 length: 15
J gene: TRBJ1-2
D gene: .
CDR3 protein: CASSQERAGSYGYTF
CDR3 DNA: TGCGCCAGCAGCCAAGAACGCGCAGGGAGCTATGGCTACACCTTC

clone size: .
V gene: TRBV20-1
CDR3 length: 15
J gene: TRBJ2-1
D gene: TRBD2
CDR3 protein: CSARPREGQYNEQFF
CDR3 DNA: TGCAGTGCTCGCCCGCGGGAGGGCCAATACAATGAGCAGTTCTTC

clone size: many
V gene: TRBV6-5
CDR3 length: 15
J gene: TRBJ2-3
D gene: TRBD2
CDR3 protein: CASSNLAGGADTQYF
CDR3 DNA: TGTGCCAGCAGTAACCTAGCGGGAGGGGCAGATACGCAGTATTTT

clone size: few
V gene: TRBV20-1
CDR3 length: 15
J gene: TRBJ2-2
D gene: TRBD2
CDR3 protein: CSASISGSGTGELFF
CDR3 DNA: TGCAGTGCTAGTATCAGCGGGAGTGGTACCGGGGAGCTGTTTTTT

clone size: .
V gene: TRBV4-1
CDR3 length: 20
J gene: TRBJ2-3
D gene: .
CDR3 protein: CASSQVGSLPAGLSTDTQYF
CDR3 DNA: TGCGCCAGCAGCCAAGTGGGTTCGCTTCCCGCGGGGCTTAGCACAGATACGCAGTATTTT

clone size: many
V gene: TRBV15
CDR3 length: 15
J gene: TRBJ1-5
D gene: .
CDR3 protein: CATSRDPGTNQPQHF
CDR3 DNA: TGTGCCACCAGCAGAGATCCAGGGACCAATCAGCCCCAGCATTTT

clone size: .
V gene: TRBV25-1
CDR3 length: 13
J gene: TRBJ2-7
D gene: TRBD1
CDR3 protein: CASSKQGSYEQYF
CDR3 DNA: TGTGCCAGCAGCAAACAGGGGAGCTACGAGCAGTACTTC

clone size: few
V gene: TRBV6-5
CDR3 length: 15
J gene: TRBJ1-1
D gene: .
CDR3 protein: CASSYGQNLNTEAFF
CDR3 DNA: TGTGCCAGCAGTTACGGTCAGAATTTGAACACTGAAGCTTTCTTT

clone size: .
V gene: TRBV20-1
CDR3 length: 15
J gene: TRBJ2-7
D gene: .
CDR3 protein: CSARSYVTGSYEQYF
CDR3 DNA: TGCAGTGCTAGAAGCTATGTGACAGGATCCTACGAGCAGTACTTC

clone size: .
V gene: TRBV7-2
CDR3 length: 13
J gene: TRBJ2-3
D gene: TRBD1
CDR3 protein: CASSTGVTDTQYF
CDR3 DNA: TGTGCCAGTTCGACAGGGGTCACAGATACGCAGTATTTT

clone size: .
V gene: TRBV6-2/TRBV6-3
CDR3 length: 13
J gene: TRBJ2-7
D gene: .
CDR3 protein: CASSYVGFHEQYF
CDR3 DNA: TGTGCCAGCAGTTACGTGGGATTCCACGAGCAGTACTTC

clone size: .
V gene: TRBV21-1
CDR3 length: 16
J gene: TRBJ2-5
D gene: .
CDR3 protein: CASSKACKGGPQTQYF
CDR3 DNA: TGTGCCAGCAGCAAAGCCTGTAAAGGGGGCCCGCAGACCCAGTACTTC

clone size: few
V gene: TRBV5-1
CDR3 length: 15
J gene: TRBJ1-1
D gene: .
CDR3 protein: CASSLERQMNTEAFF
CDR3 DNA: TGCGCCAGCAGCTTGGAAAGACAGATGAACACTGAAGCTTTCTTT

clone size: many
V gene: TRBV7-8
CDR3 length: 15
J gene: TRBJ2-2
D gene: .
CDR3 protein: CASSPDGANTGELFF
CDR3 DNA: TGTGCCAGCAGCCCGGACGGAGCGAACACCGGGGAGCTGTTTTTT

clone size: .
V gene: TRBV7-2
CDR3 length: 13
J gene: TRBJ2-2
D gene: .
CDR3 protein: CASSLINTGELFF
CDR3 DNA: TGTGCCAGCAGCCTAATTAATACCGGGGAGCTGTTTTTT

clone size: .
V gene: TRBV12-3/TRBV12-4
CDR3 length: 15
J gene: TRBJ1-3
D gene: .
CDR3 protein: CASRSDGLSGNTIYF
CDR3 DNA: TGTGCCAGCAGGTCTGACGGCCTCTCTGGAAACACCATATATTTT

clone size: .
V gene: TRBV7-9
CDR3 length: 14
J gene: TRBJ1-5
D gene: .
CDR3 protein: CASTVTGSNQPQHF
CDR3 DNA: TGTGCCAGCACCGTGACAGGTAGCAATCAGCCCCAGCATTTT

clone size: few
V gene: TRBV7-2
CDR3 length: 16
J gene: TRBJ2-2
D gene: .
CDR3 protein: CASSLAHSVGTGELFF
CDR3 DNA: TGTGCCAGCAGCTTAGCCCACAGCGTTGGGACCGGGGAGCTGTTTTTT

clone size: .
V gene: TRBV20-1
CDR3 length: 16
J gene: TRBJ2-7
D gene: .
CDR3 protein: CSARELLLREAYEQYF
CDR3 DNA: TGCAGTGCTAGAGAACTGCTACTCAGAGAGGCCTACGAGCAGTACTTC

clone size: few
V gene: TRBV9
CDR3 length: 13
J gene: TRBJ1-2
D gene: .
CDR3 protein: CASSVASDYGYTF
CDR3 DNA: TGTGCCAGCAGCGTAGCCAGCGACTATGGCTACACCTTC

clone size: .
V gene: TRBV14
CDR3 length: 19
J gene: TRBJ2-6
D gene: .
CDR3 protein: CASSQDWGRTPSGANVLTF
CDR3 DNA: TGTGCCAGCAGCCAAGATTGGGGACGAACCCCCTCTGGGGCCAACGTCCTGACTTTC

clone size: .
V gene: TRBV10-3
CDR3 length: 12
J gene: TRBJ2-1
D gene: .
CDR3 protein: CAISETGIGQFF
CDR3 DNA: TGTGCCATCAGTGAAACAGGTATAGGGCAGTTCTTC